This T cell receptor beta chain originates from a study of blood T cells in healthy people across ages. As to this clonotype: Its target is not known.

Study findings and constraints: As age increased, TCR beta diversity per million T cells fell in a roughly linear fashion.

Trimming pared 0 bases from V and 4 bases from J, leaving 21 bases between. The CDR3 has 18 residues. Germline CDR1 is LGHNA and CDR2 is YSLEER. For the second PCR, which ran for about 6 to 11 cycles, a sample-barcoded 5' primer and a J-beta primer mix were used. TCRdb reprocessed the 5' RACE reads via MiXCR and lists one record per CDR3 protein. Here the sample spans over 1,300,000 distinct CDR3 sequences, roughly 64% being singletons. J is TRBJ1-2 and V is TRBV4-3; D unclear. The receptor's source is a man between 18 and 35 years old in good health. Source material: blood. In DNA form, the CDR3 reads TGCGCCAGCAGCCAAGAGGGTAATATAGGAGGCGGAGGCTATGGCTACACCTTC. Its translation is CASSQEGNIGGGGYGYTF.